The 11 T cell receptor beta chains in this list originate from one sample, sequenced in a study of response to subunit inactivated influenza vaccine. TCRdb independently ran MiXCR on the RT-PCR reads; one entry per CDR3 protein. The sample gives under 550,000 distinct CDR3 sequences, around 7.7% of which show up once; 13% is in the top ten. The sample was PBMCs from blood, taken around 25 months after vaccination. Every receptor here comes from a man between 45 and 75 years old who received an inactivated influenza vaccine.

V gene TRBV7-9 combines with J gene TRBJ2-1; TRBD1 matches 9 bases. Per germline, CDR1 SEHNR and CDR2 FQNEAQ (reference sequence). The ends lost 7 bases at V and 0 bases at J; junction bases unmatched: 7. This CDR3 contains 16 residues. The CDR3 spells CASTWTGETSYNEQFF. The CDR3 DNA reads TGTGCCAGCACCTGGACAGGGGAGACCTCCTACAATGAGCAGTTCTTC.

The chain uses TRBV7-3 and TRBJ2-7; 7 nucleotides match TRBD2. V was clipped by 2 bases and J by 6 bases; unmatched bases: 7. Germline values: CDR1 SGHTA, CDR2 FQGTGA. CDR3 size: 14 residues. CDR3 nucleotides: TGTGCCAGCAGCTTATTGGGGGGGTCCAGCGAGCAGTACTTC. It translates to CASSLLGGSSEQYF.

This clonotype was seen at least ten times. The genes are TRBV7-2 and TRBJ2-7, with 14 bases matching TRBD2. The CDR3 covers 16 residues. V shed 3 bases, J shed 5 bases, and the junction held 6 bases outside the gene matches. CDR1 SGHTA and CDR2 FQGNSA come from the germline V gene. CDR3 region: CASSLRTSGGRDEQYF. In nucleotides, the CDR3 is TGTGCCAGCAGCTTGCGGACTAGCGGGGGGCGGGACGAGCAGTACTTC.

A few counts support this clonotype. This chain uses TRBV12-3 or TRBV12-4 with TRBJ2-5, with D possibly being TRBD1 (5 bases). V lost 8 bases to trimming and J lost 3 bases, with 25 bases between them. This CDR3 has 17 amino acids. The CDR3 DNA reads TGTGCCAGCTCATATTCATGGGGCTCCTTGGCGGAAGAGACCCAGTACTTC. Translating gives CASSYSWGSLAEETQYF.

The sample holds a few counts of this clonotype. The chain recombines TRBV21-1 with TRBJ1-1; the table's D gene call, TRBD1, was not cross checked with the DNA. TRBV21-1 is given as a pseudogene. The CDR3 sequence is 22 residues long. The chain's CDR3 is CASSQERRTGGRLMAMNTEAFF. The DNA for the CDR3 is TGTGCCAGCAGCCAGGAAAGACGGACAGGCGGGCGGCTGATGGCCATGAACACTGAAGCTTTCTTT.

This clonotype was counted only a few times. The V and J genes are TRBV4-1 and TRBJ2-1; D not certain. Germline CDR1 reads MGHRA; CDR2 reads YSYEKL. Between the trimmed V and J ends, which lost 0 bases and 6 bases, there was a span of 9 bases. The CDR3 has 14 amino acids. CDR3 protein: CASSQDPPLNEQFF. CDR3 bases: TGCGCCAGCAGCCAAGATCCCCCACTCAATGAGCAGTTCTTC.

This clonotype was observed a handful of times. CDR3 nucleotides: TGTGCCAGCAGCCCGGAGCCGGGGGAGGGTGACTATGGCTACACCTTC. It codes for CASSPEPGEGDYGYTF. The V call is TRBV4-2, the J call TRBJ1-2, with D perhaps matching TRBD1 (5 bases). This CDR3 spans 16 amino acids. CDR1 LGHNA and CDR2 YNFKEQ come from the germline V gene. Deletions cut 4 bases from V and 3 bases from J, with 18 bases between.

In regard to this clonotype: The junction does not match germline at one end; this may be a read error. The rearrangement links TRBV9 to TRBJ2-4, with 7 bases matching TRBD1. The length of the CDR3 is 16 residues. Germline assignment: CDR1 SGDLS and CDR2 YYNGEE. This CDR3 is CASSPQPDRATNIQYF. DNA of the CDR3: TGTGCCAGCAGTCCCCAACCCGACAGGGCCACAAACATTCAGTACTTC.

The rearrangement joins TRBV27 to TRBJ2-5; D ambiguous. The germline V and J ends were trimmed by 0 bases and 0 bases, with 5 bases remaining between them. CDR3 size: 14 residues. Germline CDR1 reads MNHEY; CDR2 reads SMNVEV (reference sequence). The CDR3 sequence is CASSLSGYQETQYF. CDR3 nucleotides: TGTGCCAGCAGTTTATCAGGGTACCAAGAGACCCAGTACTTC.

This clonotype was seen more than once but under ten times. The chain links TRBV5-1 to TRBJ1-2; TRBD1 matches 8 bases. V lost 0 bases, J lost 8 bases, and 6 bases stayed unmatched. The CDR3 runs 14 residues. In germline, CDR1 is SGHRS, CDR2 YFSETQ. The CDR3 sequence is CASSLDWTGSGYTF. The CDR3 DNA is TGCGCCAGCAGCTTGGACTGGACAGGGAGCGGCTACACCTTC.

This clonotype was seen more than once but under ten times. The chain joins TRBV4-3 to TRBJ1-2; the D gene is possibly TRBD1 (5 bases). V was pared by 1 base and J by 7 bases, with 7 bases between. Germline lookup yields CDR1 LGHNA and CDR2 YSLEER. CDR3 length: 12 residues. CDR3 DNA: TGCGCCAGCAGCCAAGGGGGGGTTGGCTACACCTTC. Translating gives CASSQGGVGYTF.